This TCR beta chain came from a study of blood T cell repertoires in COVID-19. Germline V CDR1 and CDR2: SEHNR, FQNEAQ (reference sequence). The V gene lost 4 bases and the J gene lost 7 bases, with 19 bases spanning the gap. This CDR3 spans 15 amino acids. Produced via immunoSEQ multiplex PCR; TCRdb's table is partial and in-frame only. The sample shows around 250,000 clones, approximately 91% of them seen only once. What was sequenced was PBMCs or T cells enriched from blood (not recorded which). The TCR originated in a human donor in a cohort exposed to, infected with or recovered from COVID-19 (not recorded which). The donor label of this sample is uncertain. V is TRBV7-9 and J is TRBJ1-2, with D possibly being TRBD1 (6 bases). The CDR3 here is CASSSQTGRSGGYTF. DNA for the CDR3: TGTGCCAGCAGCTCCCAAACAGGGAGATCCGGTGGCTACACCTTC.